Shown below are 5 T cell receptor beta chains from a single sample sequenced in a study of cytomegalovirus exposure and HLA in healthy donors listed by TCRdb under 2017. The library was prepared using the immunoSEQ multiplex PCR assay. For the multiplex PCR, a mixture combining 60 forward primers for TCR Vbeta segments and 13 reverse primers for TCR Jbeta segments was used. TCRdb re-hosts the immuneACCESS table, in-frame sequences only. Its copies lack some clones; in the studies checked, an unresolved V gene accounts for under half of them, and the cause for the rest is not known. The sample has 200,000 to 250,000 clones on record, around 73% of them singletons. The ten biggest clones cover 3% to 4% of the sample. The material sequenced was PBMCs. The receptors stem from a male donor in good health and CMV-seronegative.

This clone was seen a few times. The V call is TRBV6-5, the J call TRBJ1-1, with TRBD1 as a possible D gene (5 bases). Trimming stripped 2 bases from V and 0 bases from J, with 10 bases between. In germline, CDR1 is MNHEY, CDR2 SVGAGI. The CDR3 has 15 amino acids. This CDR3 reads CASSYGATVNTEAFF. The DNA for the CDR3 is TGTGCCAGCAGTTACGGAGCGACAGTGAACACTGAAGCTTTCTTT.

The rearrangement joins TRBV7-8 to TRBJ2-7; TRBD2 aligns across 8 bases. Per germline, CDR1 SGHVS and CDR2 FQNEAQ. V shed 3 bases, J shed 6 bases, and the junction held 7 bases outside the gene matches. CDR3 length: 14 residues. The CDR3 is CASSFLAGRGEQYF. CDR3 in DNA: TGTGCCAGCAGCTTCTTAGCGGGACGAGGCGAGCAGTACTTC.

The chain joins TRBV6-6 to TRBJ1-5; the match to TRBD1 covers 10 bases. CDR3 size: 16 residues. Germline trimming cut 0 bases from V and 4 bases from J; bases unmatched to any gene: 3. The germline gives CDR1 MNHNY, CDR2 SVGAGI (reference sequence). The CDR3 loop is CASSYSDRGRNQPQHF. In DNA form, the CDR3 reads TGTGCCAGCAGTTACTCAGACAGGGGGCGAAATCAGCCCCAGCATTTT.

V and J are TRBV6-1 and TRBJ2-7, with 7 positions matching TRBD1. The length of the CDR3 is 12 residues. CDR1 and CDR2 (germline): MNHNS, SASEGT. V shed 7 bases, J shed 6 bases, and the junction held 6 bases outside the gene matches. The DNA of the CDR3 is TGTGCCAGCATGAAGGGGGCTTCCGAGCAGTACTTC. Residues: CASMKGASEQYF.

The CDR3 loop is CASTPTGVQPQHF. The CDR3 DNA is TGTGCCAGTACCCCGACAGGGGTTCAGCCCCAGCATTTT. The V call is TRBV19, the J call TRBJ1-5; 8 positions agree with TRBD1. CDR1 and CDR2 (germline): LNHDA, SQIVND (reference sequence). With V trimmed by 7 bases and J by 6 bases, 5 bases remained unmatched. This CDR3 has 13 amino acids. The full variable domain, in which reference TRBV19 and TRBJ1-5 provide the parts outside the CDR3, is DGGITQSPKYLFRKEGQNVTLSCEQNLNHDAMYWYRQDPGQGLRLIYYSQIVNDFQKGDIAEGYSVSREKKESFPLTVTSAQKNPTAFYLCASTPTGVQPQHFGDGTRLSIL.